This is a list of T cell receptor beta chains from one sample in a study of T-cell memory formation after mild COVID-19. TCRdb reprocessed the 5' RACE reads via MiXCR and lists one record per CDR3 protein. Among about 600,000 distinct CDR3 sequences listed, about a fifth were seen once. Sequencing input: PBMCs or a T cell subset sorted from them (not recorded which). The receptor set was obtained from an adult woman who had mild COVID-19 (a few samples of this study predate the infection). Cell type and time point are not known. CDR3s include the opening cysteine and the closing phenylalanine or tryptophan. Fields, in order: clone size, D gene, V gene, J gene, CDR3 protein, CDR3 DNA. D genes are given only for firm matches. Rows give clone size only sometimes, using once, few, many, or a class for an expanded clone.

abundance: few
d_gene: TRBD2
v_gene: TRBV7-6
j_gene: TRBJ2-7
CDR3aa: CASSPTSGAYEQYF
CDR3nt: TGTGCCAGCAGCCCGACTAGCGGGGCCTACGAGCAGTACTTC

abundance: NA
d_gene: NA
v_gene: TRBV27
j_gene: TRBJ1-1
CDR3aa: CASRRGNNEAFF
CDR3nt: TGTGCCAGCAGACGGGGAAACAATGAAGCTTTCTTT

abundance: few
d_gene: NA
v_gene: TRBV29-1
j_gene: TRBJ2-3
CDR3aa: CSVESGQLTDTQYF
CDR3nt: TGCAGCGTTGAATCGGGTCAGCTCACAGATACGCAGTATTTT

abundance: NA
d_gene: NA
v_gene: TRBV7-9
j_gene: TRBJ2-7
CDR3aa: CASSLAGVRDASVEQYF
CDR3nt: TGTGCCAGCAGCTTAGCGGGAGTCCGGGACGCTTCTGTGGAGCAGTACTTC

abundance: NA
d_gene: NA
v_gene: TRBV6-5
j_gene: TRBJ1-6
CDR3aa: CASSRGTPQNSPLHF
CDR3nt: TGTGCCAGCAGTCGCGGGACTCCACAGAATTCACCCCTCCACTTT

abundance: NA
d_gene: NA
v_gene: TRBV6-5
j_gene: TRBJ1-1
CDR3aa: CASSYSGVANTEAFF
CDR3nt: TGTGCCAGCAGTTACTCGGGGGTGGCGAACACTGAAGCTTTCTTT

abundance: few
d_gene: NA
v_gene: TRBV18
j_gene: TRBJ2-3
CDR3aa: CASSPPSGSDTQYF
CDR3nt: TGTGCCAGCTCACCACCGTCAGGTTCTGATACGCAGTATTTT

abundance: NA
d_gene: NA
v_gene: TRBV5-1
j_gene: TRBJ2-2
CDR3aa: CASSNIGPSSTGELFF
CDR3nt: TGCGCCAGCAGCAACATCGGTCCCAGCTCCACCGGGGAGCTGTTTTTT

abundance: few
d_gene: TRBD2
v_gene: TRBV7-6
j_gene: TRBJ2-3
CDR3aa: CASSSTIGLAGDTQYF
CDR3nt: TGTGCCAGCAGCTCAACAATCGGACTAGCAGGAGATACGCAGTATTTT

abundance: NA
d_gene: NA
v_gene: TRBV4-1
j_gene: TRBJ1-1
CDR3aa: CASSHPGSGNTEAFF
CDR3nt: TGCGCCAGCAGCCACCCGGGATCGGGAAACACTGAAGCTTTCTTT

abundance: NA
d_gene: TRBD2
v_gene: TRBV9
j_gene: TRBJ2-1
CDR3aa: CASSPAGDVNEQFF
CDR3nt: TGTGCCAGCAGCCCAGCGGGAGACGTAAATGAGCAGTTCTTC

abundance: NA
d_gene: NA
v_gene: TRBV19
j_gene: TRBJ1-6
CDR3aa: CASSITPGSPLHF
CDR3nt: TGTGCCAGTAGTATTACCCCTGGATCACCCCTCCACTTT

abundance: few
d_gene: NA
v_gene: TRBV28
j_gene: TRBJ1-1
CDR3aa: CASRDYTEAFF
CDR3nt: TGTGCCAGTAGGGATTACACTGAAGCTTTCTTT

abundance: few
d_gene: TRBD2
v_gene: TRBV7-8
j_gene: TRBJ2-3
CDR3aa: CASTLFIVGSGSRTDTQYF
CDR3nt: TGTGCCAGCACCTTATTCATAGTGGGTAGCGGGAGTCGTACAGATACGCAGTATTTT

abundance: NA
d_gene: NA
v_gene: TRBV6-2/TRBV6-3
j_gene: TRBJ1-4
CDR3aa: CASSYGDATNEKLFF
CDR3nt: TGTGCCAGCAGTTACGGAGACGCAACTAATGAAAAACTGTTTTTT

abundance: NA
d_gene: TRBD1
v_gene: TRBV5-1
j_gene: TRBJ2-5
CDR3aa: CASSFNRGHPQETQYF
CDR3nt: TGCGCCAGCAGCTTTAACAGGGGGCATCCTCAAGAGACCCAGTACTTC

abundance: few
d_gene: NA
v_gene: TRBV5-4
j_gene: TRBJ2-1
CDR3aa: CASSLWRTGRRNEQFF
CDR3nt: TGTGCCAGCAGCTTGTGGCGCACGGGACGCCGCAATGAGCAGTTCTTC

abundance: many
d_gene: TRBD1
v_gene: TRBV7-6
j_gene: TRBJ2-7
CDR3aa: CASSLGTGGEQYF
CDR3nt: TGTGCCAGCAGCTTAGGGACAGGGGGCGAGCAGTACTTC

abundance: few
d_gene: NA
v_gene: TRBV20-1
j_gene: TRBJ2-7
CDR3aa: CSASPPRQSSYEQYF
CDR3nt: TGCAGTGCTAGCCCGCCCCGACAGAGCTCCTACGAGCAGTACTTC

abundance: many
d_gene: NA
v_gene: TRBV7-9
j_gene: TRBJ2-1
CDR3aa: CASSQGNNEQFF
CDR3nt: TGTGCCAGCAGCCAAGGGAACAATGAGCAGTTCTTC

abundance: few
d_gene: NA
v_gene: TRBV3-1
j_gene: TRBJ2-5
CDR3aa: CASSQLEGWQETQYF
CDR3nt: TGTGCCAGCAGTCAGCTGGAAGGGTGGCAGGAGACCCAGTACTTC

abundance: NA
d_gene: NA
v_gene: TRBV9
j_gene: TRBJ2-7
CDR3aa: CASSVGLGEEQYF
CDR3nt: TGTGCCAGCAGCGTAGGTTTGGGTGAAGAGCAGTACTTC

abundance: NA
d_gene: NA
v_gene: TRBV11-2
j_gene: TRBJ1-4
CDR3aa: CASSLVVREKLFF
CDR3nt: TGTGCCAGCAGCTTAGTGGTTCGTGAAAAACTGTTTTTT

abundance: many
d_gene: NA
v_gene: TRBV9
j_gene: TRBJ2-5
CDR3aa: CASSPGSGWETQYF
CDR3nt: TGTGCCAGCAGCCCCGGCTCCGGCTGGGAGACCCAGTACTTC

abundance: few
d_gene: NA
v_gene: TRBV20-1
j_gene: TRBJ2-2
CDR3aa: CSAWDRYTGELFF
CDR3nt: TGCAGTGCTTGGGACCGATACACCGGGGAGCTGTTTTTT

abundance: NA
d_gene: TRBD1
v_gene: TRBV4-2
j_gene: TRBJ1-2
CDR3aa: CASSQGDRVEYYGYTF
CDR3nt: TGTGCCAGCAGCCAAGGGGACAGGGTAGAATACTATGGCTACACCTTC

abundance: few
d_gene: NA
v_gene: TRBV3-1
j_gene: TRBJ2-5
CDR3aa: CASSQEASDLEFQETQYF
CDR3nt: TGTGCCAGCAGCCAAGAAGCCTCGGACCTTGAATTTCAAGAGACCCAGTACTTC